The table lists the clone carrying this TCR beta chain with a few counts. This sample was taken from a study of blood T cell repertoires in COVID-19. Across the whole study: Spain, Italy and the United States supplied samples that represented acute and convalescent COVID-19. Sources were T cells, B-cell-depleted T cells, or PBMCs; the material itself was cDNA or gDNA.

Germline V gene lookup returns CDR1 LNHDA and CDR2 SQIVND (reference sequence). The V gene lost 0 bases and the J gene lost 8 bases, with 9 bases spanning the gap. The CDR3 has 13 amino acids. Original processing notes: Cell counts per sample came from amplifying reference gene primers. Assay: immunoSEQ multiplex PCR; the TCRdb copy retains only in-frame clones and omits some. V, J and clone size are taken as reported in that table, and D and trimming were inferred from the DNA itself. Of 200,000 to 250,000 clones in the sample, 60% to 85% were seen once. The specimen sequenced was peripheral blood. The chain has TRBV19 and TRBJ2-3; possibly TRBD2 for D (5 bases). The receptor was isolated from a woman aged 70-85 years with acute or convalescent COVID-19. The CDR3 DNA is TGTGCCAGTAGTATAGAAGGTCGGGGTACGCAGTATTTT. This sequence encodes CASSIEGRGTQYF.